This T cell receptor beta chain was recorded in a study of a mutant IDH1 vaccine in newly diagnosed glioma. Study-level information: Either 4-6 weeks after radiotherapy alone or alongside temozolomide, vaccination was begun. Radiotherapy, temozolomide, or both had been given previously, and both were given to most. Study-level results: It was over 85% of patients that developed vaccine-induced immune responses.

Produced via immunoSEQ multiplex PCR; TCRdb's table is partial and in-frame only. The data show about 60,000 clones, roughly nine tenths seen once. CDR1 is ENHRY, CDR2 SYGVKD, per germline. V dropped 3 bases and J dropped 3 bases, with 5 bases sitting between them. The CDR3 has 12 residues. This clone has a single count. The antigen is unknown. The time point was: week 35, safety follow-up. Doses of 300 ug of mutant IDH1 20-mer peptide were given with topical imiquimod. The study gave patients eight vaccinations in weeks 1, 3, 5, 7, 11, 15, 19, 23. The sequences come from PBMCs, collected from a glioma patient whose treatment included an IDH1 peptide vaccine. The TCR originated in a man between 35 and 55 years old with glioma. This chain uses TRBV10-3 with TRBJ2-5; D is unclear. As DNA, the CDR3 is TGTGCCATCAGTGATAGGGAAGAGACCCAGTACTTC. Translated: CAISDREETQYF.